These 19 T cell receptor beta chains came from one sample sequenced in a study of neurological immune-mediated disorders. TCRdb analysed the 5' RACE reads with MiXCR anew, one entry per CDR3 protein. This sample carries just over 50,000 distinct CDR3 sequences, 3% to 4% of them seen once, and the ten largest clones take 5.5% to 6.5%. The specimen sequenced was PBMCs. Receptors were obtained from a middle-aged man with multiple sclerosis.

The sample holds many counts of this clonotype. The V call is TRBV5-1, the J call TRBJ2-1, with D possibly TRBD2 on 6 matching bases. The CDR3 totals 14 residues. The V end was cut by 4 bases, the J end by 10 bases, with 18 bases between. The germline CDR1 and CDR2 sequences are SGHRS and YFSETQ. For the CDR3, the DNA is TGCGCCAGCAGCCCTGGGACCCCGCGGGACGAGCAGTTCTTC. As protein: CASSPGTPRDEQFF.

This clonotype was seen repeatedly, ten times or more. The DNA of the CDR3 is TGCAGTGCTAGAGAGGTGGCAAACTATGGCTACACCTTC. This sequence encodes CSAREVANYGYTF. The rearrangement links TRBV20-1 to TRBJ1-2; no clear D gene. CDR1 is DFQATT, CDR2 SNEGSKA, per germline (reference sequence). The CDR3 consists of 13 residues. V was shortened by 0 bases and J by 2 bases, with 7 bases between the two germline ends.

This clonotype was detected ten times or more. The CDR3 bases are TGTGCCAGCAGGGGCCCTGGAAACACCATATATTTT. Translating gives CASRGPGNTIYF. The chain uses TRBV27 and TRBJ1-3; no firm D call. The CDR3 spans 12 residues. CDR1 and CDR2 from the germline V gene are MNHEY and SMNVEV (reference sequence). Trimming left V 6 bases short and J 2 bases short, with 5 bases between.

In this sample, this clonotype turned up many times. V gene TRBV29-1 combines with J gene TRBJ1-3, with D tentatively TRBD1 (5 bases). The CDR3 loop spans 12 amino acids. CDR1 SQVTM and CDR2 ANQGSEA come from the germline V gene. Trimming took 7 bases from V and 4 from J, leaving 11 bases between them. In DNA, the CDR3 is TGCAGCGGTGGGGAGGGGGGAAACACCATATATTTT. This codes for CSGGEGGNTIYF.

This clonotype was recorded many times. This sequence joins TRBV9 and TRBJ2-3; D is unresolved. CDR1 and CDR2 from the germline V gene are SGDLS and YYNGEE. Trimming stripped 0 bases from V and 3 bases from J, with 11 bases between. This CDR3 spans 15 amino acids. CDR3 DNA: TGTGCCAGCAGCGTAGGGGGATTGGGGACAGATACGCAGTATTTT. This gives the protein CASSVGGLGTDTQYF. Combining the CDR3 with reference TRBV9 and TRBJ2-3 gives the whole variable domain DSGVTQTPKHLITATGQRVTLRCSPRSGDLSVYWYQQSLDQGLQFLIQYYNGEERAKGNILERFSAQQFPDLHSELNLSSLELGDSALYFCASSVGGLGTDTQYFGPGTRLTVL.

This clonotype was picked up many times. The chain couples TRBV10-3 to TRBJ2-7, with TRBD1 matching over 7 bases. There are 13 residues in the CDR3. With 4 bases clipped from V and 5 bases from J, the junction kept 5 bases outside the gene matches. Per germline, CDR1 ENHRY and CDR2 SYGVKD. CDR3 sequence: CAISGDRDNEQYF. In nucleotides, the CDR3 is TGTGCCATCAGTGGAGACAGGGATAACGAGCAGTACTTC.

The sample holds many counts of this clonotype. The chain employs TRBV6-6 and TRBJ2-7, with a tentative D call TRBD1 (5 bases). Trimming removed 5 bases at V and 2 bases at J, with 16 bases between. Germline CDR1 MNHNY, CDR2 SVGAGI (reference sequence). The CDR3 sequence is 15 residues long. The CDR3 region has the DNA TGTGCCAGCAGTCCCACAGGCACCCGCACCTACGAGCAGTACTTC. It specifies CASSPTGTRTYEQYF.

This clonotype qualifies as medium-sized. The V call is TRBV12-3 or TRBV12-4, the J call TRBJ2-1, with D hard to call. The CDR3 is 13 amino acids. Between the trimmed V and J ends, which lost 2 bases and 7 bases, there was a span of 9 bases. The CDR3 nucleotides read TGTGCCAGCAGTTTAAACAGATGGAATGAGCAGTTCTTC. It is translated as CASSLNRWNEQFF.

This clonotype has more than one count but fewer than ten. One end of the junction varies from germline; a read error may be responsible. J is TRBJ1-5 and V is TRBV5-6; D remains ambiguous. Germline V gives CDR1 SGHDT, CDR2 YYEEEE. CDR3 length: 16 amino acids. CDR3 in amino acids: CASSLVSSYSNQPQNF. DNA for the CDR3: TGTGCCAGCAGCTTGGTATCCTCCTATAGCAATCAGCCCCAGAATTTT.

This clonotype came up many times. CDR3 sequence (DNA): TGTGCCATCAGTGAGTCGACTGGACAGGGACATGGCTACACCTTC. Translating gives CAISESTGQGHGYTF. The rearrangement uses TRBV10-3 and TRBJ1-2, with TRBD1 matching 8 bases. Looked up from germline, CDR1 is ENHRY and CDR2 is SYGVKD. This CDR3 comprises 15 residues. V was clipped by 0 bases and J by 6 bases; unmatched bases: 6.

This clonotype was seen many times. CDR3 sequence (DNA): TGTGCCAGTAGTAGCTCGGGAAATCAGCCCCAGCATTTT. It specifies CASSSSGNQPQHF. This rearrangement joins TRBV19 to TRBJ1-5; no reliable D call. V lost 4 bases to trimming and J lost 4 bases, with 8 bases between them. CDR1 is LNHDA, CDR2 SQIVND, per germline (reference sequence). There are 13 residues in the CDR3.

Notes on this clonotype: A much larger clonotype is one base distant, so this may be a read error. This sequence joins TRBV5-1 and TRBJ2-2, with D perhaps given as TRBD1 or TRBD2 (5 bases each). CDR3 length: 15 residues. Deletions cut 4 bases from V and 0 bases from J, with 10 bases between. The V gene's germline CDR1 is SGHRS and CDR2 YFSETQ. CDR3 protein: CASSRDGANTGELFF. The CDR3 DNA is TGCGCCAGCAGCCGGGACGGGGCGAACACCGGGGAGCTGTTTTTT.

The table lists this clonotype with a few counts. The chain carries TRBV7-2 and TRBJ2-5, with D possibly matching TRBD2 (7 bases). Looked up from germline, CDR1 is SGHTA and CDR2 is FQGNSA. The CDR3 runs to 16 residues. Trimming shortened V by 2 bases and J by 1 base, and 14 bases separated the two germline ends. The CDR3 DNA is TGTGCCAGCAGCTTATGGGCGGGGGCAGGCCAAGAGACCCAGTACTTC. It translates to CASSLWAGAGQETQYF.

This clonotype was counted only a few times. V gene TRBV18 combines with J gene TRBJ1-1; possibly TRBD1 for D (5 bases). This CDR3 contains 15 residues. V lost 3 bases, J lost 0 bases, and 11 bases lay in between. Germline V gives CDR1 KGHSH, CDR2 LQKENI. The CDR3 sequence: CASSPSGTVNTEAFF. The CDR3 DNA is TGTGCCAGCTCACCGAGCGGGACGGTGAACACTGAAGCTTTCTTT.

This clonotype was detected many times. The rearrangement links TRBV5-1 to TRBJ1-5, with D uncertain. Trimming took 5 bases from V and 4 from J, leaving 10 bases between them. Germline V gene data show CDR1 as SGHRS and CDR2 as YFSETQ. The CDR3 totals 13 residues. The CDR3 bases are TGCGCCAGCAGTAAAGGGCCTAATCAGCCCCAGCATTTT. Translation gives CASSKGPNQPQHF.

This clonotype showed up many times. This chain links TRBV10-2 with TRBJ2-1; 7 bases line up with TRBD2. Germline CDR1 WSHSY, CDR2 SAAADI. The CDR3 has 15 amino acids. V was clipped by 6 bases and J by 7 bases; unmatched bases: 12. The CDR3 spells CASSPLVYGGNEQFF. DNA for the CDR3: TGCGCCAGCAGCCCCCTAGTCTACGGGGGGAATGAGCAGTTCTTC.

This clonotype was found many times. The V call is TRBV5-1, the J call TRBJ2-2; D might be TRBD2 (6 bases). V was shortened by 4 bases and J by 4 bases, with 11 bases between the two germline ends. CDR1 and CDR2 (germline): SGHRS, YFSETQ. The CDR3 is 14 residues long. The CDR3 coding sequence is TGCGCCAGCAGCACCGGGACTGTCACCGGGGAGCTGTTTTTT. Encoded protein: CASSTGTVTGELFF.

This clonotype was seen at least ten times. The V and J genes are TRBV3-1 and TRBJ1-2; 8 positions agree with TRBD1. Germline V gene lookup returns CDR1 LGHDT and CDR2 YNNKEL (reference sequence). This CDR3 has 13 residues. Unmatched junction bases numbered 2, after V lost 1 base and J lost 7 bases. In nucleotides, the CDR3 is TGTGCCAGCAGCCAAGGGACAGGGTCTGGCTACACCTTC. Its translation: CASSQGTGSGYTF.

This clonotype was recorded at least ten times. The chain employs TRBV5-1 and TRBJ2-3, with TRBD2 matching 8 bases. V lost 7 bases, J lost 7 bases, and 11 bases stayed unmatched. Germline CDR1 reads SGHRS; CDR2 reads YFSETQ. The CDR3 runs to 14 residues. CDR3 residues: CASEISGTGHTQYF. The CDR3 DNA reads TGCGCCAGCGAGATTAGCGGGACGGGCCATACGCAGTATTTT.